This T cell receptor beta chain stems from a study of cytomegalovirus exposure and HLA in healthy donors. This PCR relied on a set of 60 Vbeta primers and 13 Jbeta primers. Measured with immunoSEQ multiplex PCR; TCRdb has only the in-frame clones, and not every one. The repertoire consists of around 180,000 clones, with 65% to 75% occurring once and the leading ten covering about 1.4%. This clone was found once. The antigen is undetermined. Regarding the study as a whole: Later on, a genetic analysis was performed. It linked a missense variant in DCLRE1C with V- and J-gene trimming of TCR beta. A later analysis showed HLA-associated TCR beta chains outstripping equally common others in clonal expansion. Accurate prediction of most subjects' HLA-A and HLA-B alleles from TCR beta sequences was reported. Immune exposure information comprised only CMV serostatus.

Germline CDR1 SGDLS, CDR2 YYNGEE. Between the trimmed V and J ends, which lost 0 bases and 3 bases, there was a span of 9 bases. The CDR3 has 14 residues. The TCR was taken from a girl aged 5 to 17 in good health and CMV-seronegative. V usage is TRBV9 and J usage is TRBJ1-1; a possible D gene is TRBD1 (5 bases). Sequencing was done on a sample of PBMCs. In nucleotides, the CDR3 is TGTGCCAGCAGCGTAGTGCAGGGTTACACTGAAGCTTTCTTT. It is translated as CASSVVQGYTEAFF. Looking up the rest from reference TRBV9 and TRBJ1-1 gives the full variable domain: DSGVTQTPKHLITATGQRVTLRCSPRSGDLSVYWYQQSLDQGLQFLIQYYNGEERAKGNILERFSAQQFPDLHSELNLSSLELGDSALYFCASSVVQGYTEAFFGQGTRLTVV.